The next 11 T cell receptor beta chains were all read from a single sample in a study of response to subunit inactivated influenza vaccine. TCRdb itself ran the RT-PCR reads through MiXCR, one entry per CDR3 protein. The sample holds 800,000 or so distinct CDR3 sequences, 21% seen once. The source was PBMCs from blood, collected about 5 days after vaccination. The receptors were gathered from a man aged 45 to 65 who received an inactivated influenza vaccine.

This clonotype was observed a handful of times. This rearrangement joins TRBV12-3 or TRBV12-4 to TRBJ2-1; D could derive from TRBD1 or TRBD2 (5 bases each). Trimming removed 3 bases from V and 8 bases from J, with 23 bases in between. The CDR3 runs to 17 residues. The CDR3 sequence is CASSLRGVGRVKDEQFF. For the CDR3, the DNA is TGTGCCAGCAGTTTGAGAGGGGTGGGCAGGGTTAAAGATGAGCAGTTCTTC.

In this sample, this clonotype turned up a few times. The chain links TRBV5-1 to TRBJ2-1; D perhaps matches TRBD2 (9 bases). The CDR3 runs 21 residues. Deletions cut 3 bases from V and 5 bases from J, with 33 bases between. The germline V gene encodes CDR1 SGHRS and CDR2 YFSETQ. For the CDR3, the DNA is TGCGCCAGCAGCTACGGACAGGGAGGTTTGAGGCTAGCGGGATCTAACAATGAGCAGTTCTTC. It specifies CASSYGQGGLRLAGSNNEQFF. The variable domain in full, with the rest retrieved from reference TRBV5-1 and TRBJ2-1, is KAGVTQTPRYLIKTRGQQVTLSCSPISGHRSVSWYQQTPGQGLQFLFEYFSETQRNKGNFPGRFSGRQFSNSRSEMNVSTLELGDSALYLCASSYGQGGLRLAGSNNEQFFGPGTRLTVL.

This chain connects TRBV20-1 to TRBJ1-6; a weak D match, TRBD1 (6 bases). The germline gives CDR1 DFQATT, CDR2 SNEGSKA (reference sequence). The CDR3 consists of 17 residues. V lost 5 bases and J lost 3, with 20 bases in between. The DNA of the CDR3 is TGCAGTGCTCCTAAACTGACAGGTGGCCTCTATAATTCACCCCTCCACTTT. Translating gives CSAPKLTGGLYNSPLHF.

This clonotype was observed a few times. The J gene is TRBJ2-1, the V gene TRBV6-5; possible D gene TRBD2, 6 bases. The CDR3 is made up of 16 amino acids. V was clipped by 0 bases and J by 7 bases, with 16 bases between them. Germline CDR1 and CDR2: MNHEY and SVGAGI. This CDR3 reads CASSYSIGGILNEQFF. The CDR3 region has the DNA TGTGCCAGCAGTTACTCGATCGGGGGTATCCTTAATGAGCAGTTCTTC.

This clonotype was picked up a small number of times. The rearrangement joins TRBV12-3 or TRBV12-4 to TRBJ1-5, with 9 bases fitting TRBD1. J lost 7 bases, V lost 7 bases, and 11 bases had no gene match. The CDR3 runs to 15 residues. The CDR3 loop reads CASTKPGQGKQPQHF. The DNA of the CDR3 is TGTGCCAGCACCAAACCGGGACAGGGTAAACAGCCCCAGCATTTT.

This clonotype has a count of ten or more. The rearrangement joins TRBV27 to TRBJ2-7, with 12 bases matching TRBD2. Germline CDR1 reads MNHEY; CDR2 reads SMNVEV (reference sequence). This CDR3 is built from 15 residues. The trim removed 4 bases at V and 2 bases at J, leaving 3 bases unmatched. The CDR3 protein is CASSYLAGGPYEQYF. In DNA, the CDR3 is TGTGCCAGCAGTTACCTAGCGGGAGGGCCCTACGAGCAGTACTTC.

The J gene is TRBJ2-1, the V gene TRBV12-3 or TRBV12-4; 8 positions agree with TRBD2. V lost 6 bases, J lost 14 bases, and 15 bases stayed unmatched. The CDR3 has 14 amino acids. The CDR3 spells CASSFIAGSRSEFF. CDR3 sequence (DNA): TGTGCCAGCAGCTTTATAGCGGGATCGCGGTCCGAGTTCTTC.

This chain connects TRBV29-1 to TRBJ1-4; no clear D. Germline CDR1 and CDR2: SQVTM and ANQGSEA. V lost 7 bases to trimming and J lost 11 bases, with 20 bases between them. The CDR3 sequence is 13 residues long. CDR3 amino acids: CSGGSSGIGKLFF. CDR3 nucleotides: TGCAGCGGGGGATCGTCGGGGATAGGGAAACTGTTTTTT. Drawing the rest from reference TRBV29-1 and TRBJ1-4, the complete variable domain is SAVISQKPSRDICQRGTSLTIQCQVDSQVTMMFWYRQQPGQSLTLIATANQGSEATYESGFVIDKFPISRPNLTFSTLTVSNMSPEDSSIYLCSGGSSGIGKLFFGSGTQLSVL.

This clonotype was detected only a few times. The rearrangement links TRBV9 to TRBJ2-2; 9 nucleotides align to TRBD1. Per germline, CDR1 SGDLS and CDR2 YYNGEE. The CDR3 spans 16 residues. V gave up 2 bases and J gave up 2 bases; unmatched junction bases: 4. CDR3: CASSVSTGGNTGELFF. The CDR3 DNA follows: TGTGCCAGCAGCGTCTCGACAGGGGGAAACACCGGGGAGCTGTTTTTT. The complete variable domain, with remaining parts taken from reference TRBV9 and TRBJ2-2, reads DSGVTQTPKHLITATGQRVTLRCSPRSGDLSVYWYQQSLDQGLQFLIQYYNGEERAKGNILERFSAQQFPDLHSELNLSSLELGDSALYFCASSVSTGGNTGELFFGEGSRLTVL.

A few counts support this clonotype. This chain links TRBV7-6 with TRBJ2-1; perhaps TRBD2 as D (5 bases). This CDR3 region has 12 residues. Between the trimmed V and J ends, which lost 4 bases and 5 bases, there was a span of 6 bases. Per germline, CDR1 SGHVS and CDR2 FNYEAQ. The CDR3 loop is CASSWGDNEQFF. The CDR3 coding sequence is TGTGCCAGCAGCTGGGGAGACAATGAGCAGTTCTTC.

The V gene is TRBV11-2, the J gene TRBJ2-7; no clear D gene. Between the trimmed V and J ends, which lost 2 bases and 6 bases, there was a span of 8 bases. CDR1 and CDR2 (germline): SGHAT, FQNNGV. The CDR3 runs to 12 residues. The CDR3: CASSLSFLEQYF. The CDR3 DNA reads TGTGCCAGCAGCTTAAGCTTCCTCGAGCAGTACTTC.